A single sample gave rise to the 5 T cell receptor beta chains below, sequenced in a study of T cells in Graves' hyperthyroidism and ophthalmopathy. There were TCR beta CDR3 regions amplified from RNA transcripts. In the first-round RT-PCR of the TCR CDR3, the HTBI primer set was used. TCRdb passed the multiplex PCR reads through MiXCR, listing each CDR3 protein once. Here the sample spans hundreds of thousands of distinct CDR3 sequences, about 45% being singletons. Sequencing was performed on peripheral blood or thyroid tissue (not recorded which). The receptors shown here come from an adult man with Graves' disease, either hyperthyroidism or ophthalmopathy (not recorded which).

In its sample, this clonotype was seen many times. V usage is TRBV24-1 and J usage is TRBJ2-7; 9 nucleotides match TRBD1. CDR1 KGHDR and CDR2 SFDVKD come from the germline V gene. The V gene end was trimmed by 4 bases and the J gene end by 0 bases; junction bases not matched to a gene: 3. This CDR3 is 15 amino acids long. As DNA, the CDR3 is TGTGCCACCAGTGACGGACAGGGGACCTCCTACGAGCAGTACTTC. Residues: CATSDGQGTSYEQYF.

This clonotype was counted once. The conserved phenylalanine or tryptophan normally closing the CDR3 is absent here, so this likely arose from a read error. The DNA is omitted, as the CDR3 cannot be located on it reliably, and the CDR3 follows TCRdb's listing. V is TRBV29-1 and J is TRBJ2-2. Germline CDR1 SQVTM, CDR2 ANQGSEA. The CDR3 is 14 amino acids in total, end residues counted. The CDR3 loop reads CSVTGVANTGELDL.

In this sample, this clonotype turned up many times. The CDR3 loop is CASRDSAYEQYF. The CDR3 bases are TGTGCCAGCAGAGACAGCGCCTACGAGCAGTACTTC. The V and J genes are TRBV7-9 and TRBJ2-7, with a tentative D call TRBD1 (5 bases). Per germline, CDR1 SEHNR and CDR2 FQNEAQ (reference sequence). V shed 6 bases and J shed 2 bases, with 8 bases lying between them. The CDR3 is 12 residues long.

This clonotype was seen ten or more times. This chain connects TRBV10-1 to TRBJ1-6, with D unresolved. This CDR3 contains 14 residues. Germline CDR1 reads WNHNN; CDR2 reads SYGVQD (reference sequence). Trimming left V 2 bases short and J 7 bases short, with 9 bases between. The CDR3 region has the DNA TGCGCCAGCAGTGAGGATGAGATGAATTCACCCCTCCACTTT. Translating it yields CASSEDEMNSPLHF.

The chain joins TRBV10-3 to TRBJ1-5, with D hard to call. The germline gives CDR1 ENHRY, CDR2 SYGVKD. This CDR3 is built from 13 residues. Deletions cut 6 bases from V and 6 bases from J, with 12 bases between. The CDR3, as DNA: TGTGCCATCAGGAGATATGTAGGTCAGCCCCAGCATTTT. This encodes CAIRRYVGQPQHF.